What follows are 27 T cell receptor beta chains derived from one specimen sequenced in a study of response to subunit inactivated influenza vaccine. TCRdb independently ran MiXCR on the RT-PCR reads; one entry per CDR3 protein. The sample consists of around 200,000 distinct CDR3 sequences, 9.5% to 15% of them appearing once. This sample was shared with a second study, whose subject was T cells expressing NK-cell markers. That work adds: With UMIs, 5'RACE template switching was used to make TCR beta cDNA.

The sequences come from CD8+ T cells sorted from PBMCs, collected about 12 days after vaccination. These receptors were obtained from a man in his fifties who received an inactivated influenza vaccine.

This clonotype was observed a handful of times. V gene TRBV4-1 combines with J gene TRBJ2-7; the D is unclear. Germline V gene lookup returns CDR1 MGHRA and CDR2 YSYEKL. V was clipped by 4 bases and J by 3 bases, with 10 bases between them. CDR3 length: 13 amino acids. CDR3 sequence reads: CASSPWLRYEQYF. CDR3 DNA sequence: TGCGCCAGCAGCCCCTGGCTACGCTACGAGCAGTACTTC.

This chain uses TRBV25-1 with TRBJ1-5, with D perhaps matching TRBD1 (5 bases). The CDR3 length is 14 residues. The V and J ends lost 4 bases and 11 bases respectively, with 18 bases between them. Germline-derived CDR1 and CDR2 are MGHDK and SYGVNS. The CDR3 loop is CASSGRDSRGAQHF. CDR3 in DNA: TGTGCCAGCAGTGGGCGGGACTCCCGAGGAGCCCAGCATTTT.

This clonotype was seen only a few times. The rearrangement joins TRBV6-1 to TRBJ2-3, with 7 bases that match TRBD2. CDR1 is MNHNS and CDR2 is SASEGT in the germline V gene. Trimming removed 5 bases from V and 6 bases from J; junction bases left unmatched: 11. The CDR3 loop spans 15 amino acids. The CDR3 region has the DNA TGTGCCAGCAGTCCGAGACTAGCCTTCCCGGATACGCAGTATTTT. This encodes CASSPRLAFPDTQYF.

This rearrangement joins TRBV3-1 to TRBJ1-1; unclear D gene. Trimming took 4 bases from V and 3 from J, leaving 9 bases between them. The germline gives CDR1 LGHDT, CDR2 YNNKEL (reference sequence). The CDR3 has 13 residues. The CDR3 DNA reads as TGTGCCAGCAGCCGAGGGTGGGACACTGAAGCTTTCTTT. Amino acid sequence: CASSRGWDTEAFF.

This clonotype was recorded a few times. The DNA of the CDR3 is TGTGCCAGCAGCCCAGAGGTGTTCCGACACAGCTCCTACGAGCAGTACTTC. This sequence encodes CASSPEVFRHSSYEQYF. The genes are TRBV5-6 and TRBJ2-7; D gene uncertain. Deletions cut 4 bases from V and 0 bases from J, with 20 bases between. The CDR3 is 17 amino acids. Germline V gene lookup returns CDR1 SGHDT and CDR2 YYEEEE.

V gene TRBV6-5 combines with J gene TRBJ2-7; 9 nucleotides match TRBD2. This CDR3 is 14 amino acids long. CDR1 MNHEY and CDR2 SVGAGI come from the germline V gene. J gave up 2 bases and V 6 bases, and 5 bases lay outside the gene matches. The CDR3: CASSPGLATYEQYF. As DNA, the CDR3 is TGTGCCAGCAGCCCGGGACTAGCCACCTACGAGCAGTACTTC.

This clonotype has just a few counts. The rearrangement links TRBV9 to TRBJ2-1; the D gene could be TRBD1 or TRBD2 (5 bases each). The CDR3 runs 14 residues. Germline V CDR1 and CDR2: SGDLS, YYNGEE. Trimming removed 3 bases at V and 8 bases at J, with 15 bases between. The CDR3 DNA follows: TGTGCCAGCAGCGGGTGGGACGGTCTTTATGAGCAGTTCTTC. It encodes CASSGWDGLYEQFF.

CDR3 in DNA: TGTGCCAGCAGCCAAGGACTAGCGGGAGTCGGCGAGCAGTACTTC. It specifies CASSQGLAGVGEQYF. The rearrangement uses TRBV14 and TRBJ2-7; 12 bases line up with TRBD2. The CDR3 consists of 15 residues. The V and J ends lost 1 base and 6 bases, in that order; junction bases with no gene match: 4. Germline loops: CDR1 SGHDN, CDR2 FVKESK.

This clonotype was recorded many times. This chain connects TRBV29-1 to TRBJ2-1; 7 bases line up with TRBD1. Germline loops: CDR1 SQVTM, CDR2 ANQGSEA. The length of the CDR3 is 12 residues. V trimming: 6 bases; J trimming: 8 bases; junction bases outside the gene matches: 7. CDR3 loop: CSVPRDSDEQFF. The DNA of the CDR3 is TGCAGCGTGCCTCGGGACAGCGATGAGCAGTTCTTC.

This clonotype came up a few times. DNA of the CDR3: TGTGCCAGCAGTTTGCCGAGGGGGCCCCTCCACTTT. Amino acids: CASSLPRGPLHF. V and J are TRBV28 and TRBJ1-6, with a tentative D call TRBD1 (6 bases). Trimming cost V 3 bases and J 13 bases, with 10 bases left between them. The CDR3 is 12 amino acids. Germline lookup yields CDR1 MDHEN and CDR2 SYDVKM.

This clonotype was detected many times. In DNA, the CDR3 is TGTGCCACCAGCAGAGATCTGGTACTGTTACAGGATGGCAATCAGCCCCAGCATTTT. Residues: CATSRDLVLLQDGNQPQHF. This chain joins TRBV15 and TRBJ1-5; a possible D gene is TRBD1 (5 bases). Trimming stripped 0 bases from V and 2 bases from J, with 20 bases between. The V gene's germline CDR1 is LNHNV and CDR2 YYDKDF (reference sequence). This CDR3 has 19 residues. Complete variable domain (other parts from reference TRBV15 and TRBJ1-5): DAMVIQNPRYQVTQFGKPVTLSCSQTLNHNVMYWYQQKSSQAPKLLFHYYDKDFNNEADTPDNFQSRRPNTSFCFLDIRSPGLGDTAMYLCATSRDLVLLQDGNQPQHFGDGTRLSIL.

This clonotype was counted only a few times. This rearrangement joins TRBV7-2 to TRBJ2-3, with TRBD2 identical over 8 bases. Germline values: CDR1 SGHTA, CDR2 FQGNSA. The CDR3 sequence is 16 residues long. Trimming took 1 base from V and 2 from J; bases not matched to a gene: 5. CDR3 in amino acids: CASSLVGAGATDTQYF. Written as DNA, the CDR3 is TGTGCCAGCAGCTTAGTTGGAGCGGGGGCCACAGATACGCAGTATTTT. Together with reference TRBV7-2 and TRBJ2-3, the CDR3 gives the full variable domain: GAGVSQSPSNKVTEKGKDVELRCDPISGHTALYWYRQSLGQGLEFLIYFQGNSAPDKSGLPSDRFSAERTGGSVSTLTIQRTQQEDSAVYLCASSLVGAGATDTQYFGPGTRLTVL.

This clonotype has at least ten counts. This chain links TRBV12-3 or TRBV12-4 with TRBJ2-7; D unresolved. The CDR3 sequence is 13 residues long. V shed 3 bases and J shed 2 bases, with 8 bases lying between them. The CDR3 loop is CASSLGRPYEQYF. CDR3 bases: TGTGCCAGCAGTTTGGGCAGACCCTACGAGCAGTACTTC.

The genes are TRBV10-3 and TRBJ2-1; the D is unclear. Germline V CDR1 and CDR2: ENHRY, SYGVKD. Trimming removed 0 bases at V and 0 bases at J, with 9 bases between. The CDR3 is 16 residues long. For the CDR3, the DNA is TGTGCCATCAGTGAGTCGTGGGTCGGCTCCTACAATGAGCAGTTCTTC. It is translated as CAISESWVGSYNEQFF.

The gene calls are TRBV2 and TRBJ2-5; the match to TRBD1 covers 7 bases. CDR1 is SNHLY, CDR2 FYNNEI, per germline. This CDR3 spans 15 amino acids. The V segment lost 6 bases and the J segment 0 bases; nucleotides outside the gene matches: 7. The CDR3 reads CASRPAGTDQETQYF. CDR3 nucleotides: TGTGCCAGCAGGCCCGCTGGGACAGACCAAGAGACCCAGTACTTC.

This clonotype came up many times. The chain combines TRBV5-1 with TRBJ2-3, with D perhaps matching TRBD1 (6 bases). Trimming took 3 bases from V and 4 from J, leaving 15 bases between them. The V gene's germline CDR1 is SGHRS and CDR2 YFSETQ. The length of the CDR3 is 15 residues. The CDR3 DNA reads TGCGCCAGCAGCTGGACAGTTGAGCTTCCAGATACGCAGTATTTT. It encodes CASSWTVELPDTQYF.

This rearrangement joins TRBV28 to TRBJ1-3; no clear D. V was trimmed by 3 bases and J by 4 bases, leaving 10 bases between them. The germline V gene has CDR1 MDHEN and CDR2 SYDVKM. The CDR3 sequence is 14 residues long. The CDR3 loop is CASSFEGGGNTIYF. CDR3 DNA: TGTGCCAGCAGTTTTGAGGGTGGCGGAAACACCATATATTTT. Full variable domain (rest looked up from reference TRBV28 and TRBJ1-3): DVKVTQSSRYLVKRTGEKVFLECVQDMDHENMFWYRQDPGLGLRLIYFSYDVKMKEKGDIPEGYSVSREKKERFSLILESASTNQTSMYLCASSFEGGGNTIYFGEGSWLTVV.

In its sample, this clonotype was seen a few times. An end of the junction differs from the germline gene, which may be a read error. The V call is TRBV14, the J call TRBJ1-5, with D perhaps TRBD1 (5 bases). The CDR3 is 16 residues long. Germline V CDR1 and CDR2: SGHDN, FVKESK. The CDR3 region has the DNA TGTGCCACCAGCCAAGGGGAGGAAGATAGCAATCAGCCCCAGCATTTT. It specifies CATSQGEEDSNQPQHF.

This clonotype was recorded a few times. The CDR3 loop is CASSPPAYQREGEDTQYF. The DNA of the CDR3 is TGTGCCAGCTCACCACCTGCGTACCAGCGGGAGGGGGAAGATACGCAGTATTTT. The chain links TRBV18 to TRBJ2-3; 10 bases are shared with TRBD2. V lost 0 bases, J lost 5 bases, and 11 bases stayed unmatched. The germline gives CDR1 KGHSH, CDR2 LQKENI. The CDR3 sequence is 18 residues long. The variable domain in full, completed from reference TRBV18 and TRBJ2-3, reads NAGVMQNPRHLVRRRGQEARLRCSPMKGHSHVYWYRQLPEEGLKFMVYLQKENIIDESGMPKERFSAEFPKEGPSILRIQQVVRGDSAAYFCASSPPAYQREGEDTQYFGPGTRLTVL.

This chain joins TRBV6-1 and TRBJ2-5; D call uncertain. Looked up from germline, CDR1 is MNHNS and CDR2 is SASEGT. The V gene lost 1 base and the J gene lost 5 bases, with 11 bases spanning the gap. CDR3 length: 14 residues. The CDR3 region is CASSEVIYGETQYF. In DNA, the CDR3 is TGTGCCAGCAGTGAAGTAATATACGGGGAGACCCAGTACTTC.

In DNA form, the CDR3 reads TGCAGTGCTACCGACCGACTCACTGAAGCTTTCTTT. This encodes CSATDRLTEAFF. This sequence joins TRBV20-1 and TRBJ1-1, with D hard to call. Deletions cut 4 bases from V and 4 bases from J, with 10 bases between. This CDR3 region has 12 residues. Germline V gene data show CDR1 as DFQATT and CDR2 as SNEGSKA (reference sequence).

This clonotype was counted between two and nine times. The chain is built from TRBV7-9 and TRBJ2-1, with D hard to call. V lost 2 bases to trimming and J lost 5 bases, with 7 bases between them. Germline lookup yields CDR1 SEHNR and CDR2 FQNEAQ (reference sequence). This CDR3 is built from 13 residues. The CDR3 region is CASSLRLHNEQFF. DNA for the CDR3: TGTGCCAGCAGCTTAAGACTCCACAATGAGCAGTTCTTC.

The chain joins TRBV2 to TRBJ2-6; possible D gene TRBD2, 5 bases. The V gene's germline CDR1 is SNHLY and CDR2 FYNNEI. Trimming took 4 bases from V and 2 from J, leaving 6 bases between them. This CDR3 has 14 amino acids. CDR3 in DNA: TGTGCCAGCAGTGTGGAGGCTGGGGCCAACGTCCTGACTTTC. Residues: CASSVEAGANVLTF.

The gene calls are TRBV27 and TRBJ2-1, with 7 bases that match TRBD1. Germline V gene sequence: CDR1 MNHEY, CDR2 SMNVEV (reference sequence). V was pared by 10 bases and J by 3 bases, with 6 bases of the junction left unmatched. The CDR3 runs 13 residues. The CDR3, as DNA: TGTGCCACCCGTGACAGGGACTACAATGAGCAGTTCTTC. Its translation is CATRDRDYNEQFF.

There are a few counts of this clonotype. The rearrangement uses TRBV25-1 and TRBJ1-1; unclear D gene. The V gene's germline CDR1 is MGHDK and CDR2 SYGVNS. V dropped 6 bases and J dropped 5 bases, with 19 bases sitting between them. This CDR3 has 15 residues. Written as DNA, the CDR3 is TGTGCCAGCAGCCAAACGGGGAGAAAAGAGACTGAAGCTTTCTTT. Its translation is CASSQTGRKETEAFF.

The V call is TRBV2, the J call TRBJ2-1; 7 bases are a match to TRBD1. There are 14 residues in the CDR3. The V and J ends lost 7 bases and 4 bases, in that order; junction bases with no gene match: 7. Germline V gives CDR1 SNHLY, CDR2 FYNNEI. The CDR3 is CASTEGGLYNEQFF. CDR3 DNA: TGTGCCAGCACCGAAGGGGGCCTGTACAATGAGCAGTTCTTC.

The table lists this clonotype with many counts. CDR3 bases: TGCAGCGTAGATACCTTCCGGCCAGAAAATGGGGGCAATGAGCAGTTCTTC. Protein: CSVDTFRPENGGNEQFF. The rearrangement links TRBV29-1 to TRBJ2-1; D assignment may be TRBD1 or TRBD2 (5 bases each). V lost 6 bases and J 6 bases, leaving 27 bases between the germline ends. Germline loops: CDR1 SQVTM, CDR2 ANQGSEA. The CDR3 sequence is 17 residues long.